The 20 T cell receptor beta chains presented below share a single source sample, sequenced in a study of T-cell memory formation after mild COVID-19. TCRdb used MiXCR to reprocess the 5' RACE reads, holding one entry per CDR3 protein. Found here are over 300,000 distinct CDR3 sequences, under 25% of them singletons; the top ten hold around 20%. The sequencing input was PBMCs or a T cell subset sorted from them (not recorded which). The receptors originated from a man younger than 35 who had mild COVID-19 (a few samples of this study predate the infection). Cell type and time point are not known.

This clonotype was found a few times. V usage is TRBV6-6 and J usage is TRBJ2-3, with TRBD2 matching 10 bases. With V trimmed by 5 bases and J by 1 base, 6 bases remained unmatched. CDR1 is MNHNY and CDR2 is SVGAGI in the germline V gene (reference sequence). This CDR3 comprises 16 residues. The CDR3 protein is CASSHQRGGRTDTQYF. CDR3 DNA: TGTGCCAGCAGTCACCAGCGGGGGGGACGCACAGATACGCAGTATTTT.

This chain joins TRBV5-4 and TRBJ1-6; 7 nucleotides agree with TRBD1. V dropped 0 bases and J dropped 8; count of bases not matched to a gene: 8. The CDR3 runs 16 residues. Per the germline V gene, CDR1 is SGHNT and CDR2 is YYREEE (reference sequence). CDR3 sequence reads: CASSLGAGTVDSPLHF. Here the CDR3 DNA reads TGTGCCAGCAGCTTGGGGGCAGGGACAGTTGATTCACCCCTCCACTTT. The full variable domain, rest sourced from reference TRBV5-4 and TRBJ1-6, is ETGVTQSPTHLIKTRGQQVTLRCSSQSGHNTVSWYQQALGQGPQFIFQYYREEENGRGNFPPRFSGLQFPNYSSELNVNALELDDSALYLCASSLGAGTVDSPLHFGNGTRLTVT.

There are many counts of this clonotype. The chain is built from TRBV27 and TRBJ2-3, with D maybe TRBD1 (6 bases). There are 14 residues in the CDR3. Germline V gives CDR1 MNHEY, CDR2 SMNVEV (reference sequence). V was pared by 6 bases and J by 1 base, with 11 bases between. The CDR3 spells CASRTGYGTDTQYF. As DNA, the CDR3 is TGTGCCAGCAGAACAGGGTACGGCACAGATACGCAGTATTTT.

This clonotype was seen only a few times. V gene TRBV24-1 combines with J gene TRBJ2-3, with 7 bases identical to TRBD2. Germline V gene data show CDR1 as KGHDR and CDR2 as SFDVKD. V was clipped by 4 bases and J by 5 bases; unmatched bases: 8. This CDR3 has 15 residues. The CDR3 region has the DNA TGTGCCACCAGTGACCCTGGACTAGTCGGAGATACGCAGTATTTT. Translated: CATSDPGLVGDTQYF.

V gene TRBV29-1 combines with J gene TRBJ2-3; 8 positions agree with TRBD2. In germline, CDR1 is SQVTM, CDR2 ANQGSEA. The junction had 3 bases not matched to a gene; V was cut back by 2 bases and J by 2 bases. The CDR3 sequence is 14 residues long. The CDR3 bases are TGCAGCGTTGAATGCGGGAGGTCCACAGATACGCAGTATTTT. This gives the protein CSVECGRSTDTQYF.

Ten or more counts support this clonotype. The rearrangement links TRBV7-3 to TRBJ2-1; possibly TRBD2 for D (7 bases). V gave up 6 bases and J gave up 1 base, with 19 bases separating them. This CDR3 has 17 amino acids. Germline values: CDR1 SGHTA, CDR2 FQGTGA. In nucleotides, the CDR3 is TGTGCCAGCAGTTCTCAGGGTGCGGGGGCTTCCTACAATGAGCAGTTCTTC. Translating gives CASSSQGAGASYNEQFF. The full variable domain, rest sourced from reference TRBV7-3 and TRBJ2-1, is GAGVSQTPSNKVTEKGKYVELRCDPISGHTALYWYRQSLGQGPEFLIYFQGTGAADDSGLPNDRFFAVRPEGSVSTLKIQRTERGDSAVYLCASSSQGAGASYNEQFFGPGTRLTVL.

The chain recombines TRBV27 with TRBJ1-3, with D possibly TRBD1 on 5 matching bases. CDR1 and CDR2 (germline): MNHEY, SMNVEV (reference sequence). V lost 4 bases to trimming and J lost 4 bases, with 8 bases between them. There are 13 residues in the CDR3. In DNA form, the CDR3 reads TGTGCCAGCAGTTCCCGACAGGGAAACACCATATATTTT. Translation gives CASSSRQGNTIYF.

This clonotype was recorded a few times. The rearrangement uses TRBV5-1 and TRBJ2-5; either TRBD1 or TRBD2 may supply D (6 bases each). This CDR3 has 14 amino acids. The germline CDR1 and CDR2 sequences are SGHRS and YFSETQ. V dropped 3 bases and J dropped 4 bases, with 13 bases sitting between them. CDR3 residues: CASSSPGAGETQYF. DNA of the CDR3: TGCGCCAGCAGCTCCCCGGGGGCAGGAGAGACCCAGTACTTC.

The V gene is TRBV11-2, the J gene TRBJ1-2; tentative D call: TRBD1 (6 bases). Deletions cut 1 base from V and 8 bases from J, with 14 bases between. The CDR3 is made up of 14 amino acids. CDR1 and CDR2 (germline): SGHAT, FQNNGV. Here the CDR3 DNA reads TGTGCCAGCAGCTTAGGACGGGGGGCGCAGGGCTACACCTTC. Protein sequence: CASSLGRGAQGYTF.

V and J are TRBV6-1 and TRBJ2-3; D ambiguous. This CDR3 spans 12 amino acids. Germline CDR1 is MNHNS and CDR2 is SASEGT. The ends were cut back, 5 bases at V and 6 bases at J, with 9 bases in the middle. The CDR3 is CASSIRWDTQYF. The DNA for the CDR3 is TGTGCCAGCAGTATTAGATGGGATACGCAGTATTTT.

This clonotype was seen a few times. The V gene is TRBV21-1, the J gene TRBJ2-7; the table's D call, TRBD2, has no DNA check behind it. TRBV21-1 is assigned pseudogene status. The CDR3 covers 14 residues. This CDR3 is CASSYPGSGGEQYV. CDR3 nucleotides: TGTGCCAGCAGCTATCCAGGATCCGGAGGCGAGCAGTACGTC.

This chain uses TRBV5-5 with TRBJ2-3; D remains unclear. The CDR3 consists of 14 residues. Trimming cost V 1 base and J 0 bases, with 6 bases left between them. The germline gives CDR1 SGHKS, CDR2 YYEKEE (reference sequence). CDR3 residues: CASSLWRSTDTQYF. In DNA form, the CDR3 reads TGTGCCAGCAGCTTGTGGCGTAGCACAGATACGCAGTATTTT.

The J gene is TRBJ2-5, the V gene TRBV3-1; TRBD2 agrees at 10 bases. Trimming at V came to 5 bases and at J to 8 bases, leaving 8 bases not matched to a gene. There are 14 residues in the CDR3. The germline V gene encodes CDR1 LGHDT and CDR2 YNNKEL (reference sequence). The CDR3 coding sequence is TGTGCCAGCAGCAATAGCGGGGGGTCTCCAACCCAGTACTTC. This codes for CASSNSGGSPTQYF.

This rearrangement joins TRBV21-1 to TRBJ2-5; TRBD1, the D gene given by the table, was not confirmed from the DNA. TRBV21-1 is a pseudogene locus. The CDR3 length is 20 residues. Here the CDR3 reads CASSLSRGGRRGIGRETQYF. CDR3 bases: TGTGCCAGCAGCCTCTCTCGAGGGGGCCGCAGGGGGATAGGGAGGGAGACCCAGTACTTC.

In its sample, this clonotype was seen a few times. The rearrangement links TRBV19 to TRBJ1-2; D call uncertain. The CDR3 runs 16 residues. Germline CDR1 reads LNHDA; CDR2 reads SQIVND (reference sequence). Trimming stripped 0 bases from V and 6 bases from J, with 17 bases between. CDR3 region: CASSIDRRGVVDGYTF. The DNA for the CDR3 is TGTGCCAGTAGTATAGATAGACGCGGAGTGGTGGATGGCTACACCTTC.

V is TRBV7-3 and J is TRBJ2-2; the D is unclear. Trimming cost V 5 bases and J 7 bases, with 14 bases left between them. Germline V gene sequence: CDR1 SGHTA, CDR2 FQGTGA. The CDR3 contains 14 residues. The CDR3 sequence is CASSPSGDDGELFF. The CDR3 bases are TGTGCCAGCAGCCCGTCTGGGGATGACGGGGAGCTGTTTTTT.

This chain connects TRBV14 to TRBJ2-2; D call uncertain. Germline V gene sequence: CDR1 SGHDN, CDR2 FVKESK. V lost 6 bases and J 3 bases, leaving 11 bases between the germline ends. The CDR3 extends over 14 amino acids. CDR3 in amino acids: CASRTGRYTGELFF. CDR3 coding DNA: TGTGCCAGCAGGACGGGTCGATACACCGGGGAGCTGTTTTTT.

This sequence joins TRBV20-1 and TRBJ2-7, with TRBD1 matching over 7 bases. Germline-derived CDR1 and CDR2 are DFQATT and SNEGSKA (reference sequence). This CDR3 has 12 amino acids. V shed 3 bases and J 3 bases; nucleotides not matched to a gene: 2. The CDR3 is CSARGQSYEQYV. Written as DNA, the CDR3 is TGCAGTGCTAGGGGACAGAGCTACGAGCAGTACGTC.

The V call is TRBV4-3, the J call TRBJ2-3; TRBD1 or TRBD2 may be the D gene (6 bases each). Germline V gene lookup returns CDR1 LGHNA and CDR2 YSLEER. The CDR3 loop spans 18 amino acids. V lost 1 base and J lost 5, with 22 bases in between. The DNA of the CDR3 is TGCGCCAGCAGCCAAGCCACCGGGCGAGGGGGGCCTGGAGATACGCAGTATTTT. Translation: CASSQATGRGGPGDTQYF.

This clonotype appeared a few times. The chain joins TRBV6-2 or TRBV6-3 to TRBJ2-3, with 8 nucleotides matching TRBD2. The junction had 10 bases not matched to a gene; V was cut back by 2 bases and J by 3 bases. Looked up from germline, CDR1 is MNHEY and CDR2 is SVGEGT. The CDR3 extends over 17 amino acids. CDR3 sequence (DNA): TGTGCCAGCAGTTACCCCCAGGAGGAGCGGGGGACAGATACGCAGTATTTT. Protein product: CASSYPQEERGTDTQYF.